The 17 T cell receptor beta chains below come from one sample, sequenced in a study of CD8 T cells in Susac syndrome. Random hexamers served to reverse transcribe about 0.5 to 1 ug RNA. Via MiXCR, TCRdb re-called the immunoSEQ multiplex PCR reads, giving one row per CDR3 protein. Here the sample spans about 300,000 distinct CDR3 sequences, about 91% being singletons. The sample comprised CD4+ T cells from PBMCs. The receptors shown here come from a human donor with multiple sclerosis.

The chain links TRBV20-1 to TRBJ2-7; 7 nucleotides match TRBD2. Trimming took 1 base from V and 4 from J; bases not matched to a gene: 7. The CDR3 consists of 14 residues. The germline V gene encodes CDR1 DFQATT and CDR2 SNEGSKA (reference sequence). Written as DNA, the CDR3 is TGCAGTGCTAGAGCAGGCGGGAGTGGTTACGAGCAGTACTTC. It codes for CSARAGGSGYEQYF.

The genes are TRBV7-2 and TRBJ2-5, with a weak D call TRBD2 (6 bases). The germline gives CDR1 SGHTA, CDR2 FQGNSA. This CDR3 contains 13 residues. V lost 3 bases, J lost 7 bases, and 12 bases lay in between. CDR3 sequence (DNA): TGTGCCAGCAGCTTCCCCGGGCGGGGGACCCAGTACTTC. Its translation is CASSFPGRGTQYF.

The chain combines TRBV29-1 with TRBJ1-1; 8 nucleotides agree with TRBD1. Germline V lookup: CDR1 SQVTM, CDR2 ANQGSEA. V shed 6 bases, J shed 3 bases, and the junction held 6 bases outside the gene matches. This CDR3 comprises 13 residues. As DNA, the CDR3 is TGCAGCGTCGATTACAGGGGGGACACTGAAGCTTTCTTT. Residues: CSVDYRGDTEAFF.

This clonotype has a single count. The CDR3 reads CASSYSGGQGPYNEQFF. The CDR3, as DNA: TGTGCCAGCAGTTACAGTGGAGGGCAGGGCCCCTACAATGAGCAGTTCTTC. The genes are TRBV6-5 and TRBJ2-1; the D gene is possibly TRBD2 (6 bases). Trimming stripped 2 bases from V and 2 bases from J, with 16 bases between. Germline CDR1 and CDR2: MNHEY and SVGAGI. The CDR3 consists of 17 residues.

The V call is TRBV9, the J call TRBJ1-1; TRBD1 aligns across 8 bases. Per the germline V gene, CDR1 is SGDLS and CDR2 is YYNGEE. This CDR3 has 14 amino acids. Trimming at V came to 7 bases and at J to 7 bases, leaving 12 bases not matched to a gene. Written as DNA, the CDR3 is TGTGCCAGCTCTACGCTCCAGGGGGCAGGTGAAGCTTTCTTT. Amino acids: CASSTLQGAGEAFF.

This chain links TRBV20-1 with TRBJ1-1, with D maybe TRBD1 (6 bases). The V and J ends lost 2 bases and 5 bases respectively, with 9 bases between them. Germline V lookup: CDR1 DFQATT, CDR2 SNEGSKA (reference sequence). The CDR3 has 12 amino acids. CDR3 loop: CSARLGGTEAFF. The CDR3 DNA reads TGCAGTGCTAGACTAGGGGGGACTGAAGCTTTCTTT.

The sample holds one count of this clonotype. V is TRBV19 and J is TRBJ2-5; D may be TRBD1 (5 bases). Germline V lookup: CDR1 LNHDA, CDR2 SQIVND (reference sequence). V was shortened by 3 bases and J by 6 bases, with 11 bases between the two germline ends. This CDR3 contains 13 residues. The CDR3 coding sequence is TGTGCCAGTAGTATTCCCCCAGGGAAGACCCAGTACTTC. Amino acid sequence: CASSIPPGKTQYF.

The J gene is TRBJ1-1, the V gene TRBV7-2; D is unclear. This CDR3 is built from 13 residues. From germline, CDR1 is SGHTA and CDR2 FQGNSA. V was pared by 5 bases and J by 5 bases, with 12 bases between. The CDR3 sequence: CASSPWVGTEAFF. CDR3 nucleotide sequence: TGTGCCAGCAGCCCGTGGGTCGGAACTGAAGCTTTCTTT.

This chain links TRBV7-2 with TRBJ2-2; TRBD2 agrees at 10 bases. The CDR3 covers 19 residues. V dropped 5 bases and J dropped 6; count of bases not matched to a gene: 18. CDR1 and CDR2 (germline): SGHTA, FQGNSA. The CDR3 nucleotides read TGTGCCAGCAGCCTTACTGGGGCTAGCGGGAGAGTAAGGGCCGGGGAGCTGTTTTTT. Its translation: CASSLTGASGRVRAGELFF.

The chain carries TRBV29-1 and TRBJ1-1; no clear D. Trimming removed 5 bases at V and 1 base at J, with 11 bases between. This CDR3 has 13 residues. The germline gives CDR1 SQVTM, CDR2 ANQGSEA. CDR3 sequence: CSVIGWGNTEAFF. In nucleotides, the CDR3 is TGCAGCGTTATAGGGTGGGGGAACACTGAAGCTTTCTTT. Filled out from reference TRBV29-1 and TRBJ1-1, the complete variable domain reads SAVISQKPSRDICQRGTSLTIQCQVDSQVTMMFWYRQQPGQSLTLIATANQGSEATYESGFVIDKFPISRPNLTFSTLTVSNMSPEDSSIYLCSVIGWGNTEAFFGQGTRLTVV.

The chain carries TRBV5-6 and TRBJ1-1; D is possibly TRBD1 (5 bases). Germline V gene data show CDR1 as SGHDT and CDR2 as YYEEEE. V lost 4 bases and J 6 bases, leaving 19 bases between the germline ends. CDR3 length: 15 residues. CDR3 sequence: CASSHLGTLVPEAFF. CDR3 DNA sequence: TGTGCCAGCAGCCACCTAGGGACTCTCGTCCCTGAAGCTTTCTTT.

The V and J genes are TRBV2 and TRBJ2-7, with D possibly being TRBD2 (6 bases). Trimming removed 7 bases at V and 12 bases at J, with 22 bases between. Per germline, CDR1 SNHLY and CDR2 FYNNEI. The CDR3 sequence is 13 residues long. This CDR3 reads CASTPGRLGGPYF. CDR3 coding DNA: TGTGCCAGCACCCCGGGTCGACTCGGGGGACCGTACTTC.

The chain recombines TRBV20-1 with TRBJ2-3; D ambiguous. There are 14 residues in the CDR3. Trimming left V 2 bases short and J 1 base short, with 10 bases between. Germline lookup yields CDR1 DFQATT and CDR2 SNEGSKA (reference sequence). The CDR3 nucleotides read TGCAGTGCTAGATCGGCGTCGGGCACAGATACGCAGTATTTT. This encodes CSARSASGTDTQYF.

The gene calls are TRBV6-1 and TRBJ2-2, with D maybe TRBD1 (6 bases). Trimming pared 6 bases from V and 2 bases from J, leaving 13 bases between. The CDR3 sequence is 15 residues long. Germline CDR1 MNHNS, CDR2 SASEGT. The CDR3: CASRVDRTNTGELFF. In nucleotides, the CDR3 is TGTGCCAGCAGGGTCGACAGGACCAACACCGGGGAGCTGTTTTTT.

The gene calls are TRBV5-4 and TRBJ2-3; unclear D gene. V lost 1 base to trimming and J lost 5 bases, with 11 bases between them. The CDR3 is made up of 14 amino acids. Germline-derived CDR1 and CDR2 are SGHNT and YYREEE (reference sequence). The CDR3 protein is CASSLQGLGDTQYF. DNA of the CDR3: TGTGCCAGCAGCTTGCAAGGGCTAGGAGATACGCAGTATTTT. The variable domain in full, completed from reference TRBV5-4 and TRBJ2-3, reads ETGVTQSPTHLIKTRGQQVTLRCSSQSGHNTVSWYQQALGQGPQFIFQYYREEENGRGNFPPRFSGLQFPNYSSELNVNALELDDSALYLCASSLQGLGDTQYFGPGTRLTVL.

The J gene is TRBJ2-1, the V gene TRBV7-2; 14 positions match TRBD2. The germline V gene has CDR1 SGHTA and CDR2 FQGNSA. V shed 5 bases and J 9 bases; nucleotides not matched to a gene: 6. This CDR3 is 15 amino acids long. DNA for the CDR3: TGTGCCAGCAGCCGATCCGGGACTAGCGGGAGTGAGCAGTTCTTC. Protein sequence: CASSRSGTSGSEQFF.

V gene TRBV5-6 combines with J gene TRBJ2-3; 10 bases align to TRBD2. Germline assignment: CDR1 SGHDT and CDR2 YYEEEE. The CDR3 runs to 17 residues. The V gene end was trimmed by 4 bases and the J gene end by 5 bases; junction bases not matched to a gene: 13. The chain's CDR3 is CASSLRYLAGALDTQYF. The CDR3 region has the DNA TGTGCCAGCAGCCTCCGATACCTAGCGGGAGCCCTAGATACGCAGTATTTT.